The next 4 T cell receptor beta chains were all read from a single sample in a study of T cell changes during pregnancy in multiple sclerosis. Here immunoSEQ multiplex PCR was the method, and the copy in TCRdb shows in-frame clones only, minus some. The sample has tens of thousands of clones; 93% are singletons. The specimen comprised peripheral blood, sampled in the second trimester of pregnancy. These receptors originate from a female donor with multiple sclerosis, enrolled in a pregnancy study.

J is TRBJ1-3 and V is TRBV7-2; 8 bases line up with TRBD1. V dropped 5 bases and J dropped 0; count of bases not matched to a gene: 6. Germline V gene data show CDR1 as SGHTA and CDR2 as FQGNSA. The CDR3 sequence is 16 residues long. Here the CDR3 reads CASSRQGLISGNTIYF. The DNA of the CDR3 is TGTGCCAGCAGCCGACAGGGGTTAATCTCTGGAAACACCATATATTTT.

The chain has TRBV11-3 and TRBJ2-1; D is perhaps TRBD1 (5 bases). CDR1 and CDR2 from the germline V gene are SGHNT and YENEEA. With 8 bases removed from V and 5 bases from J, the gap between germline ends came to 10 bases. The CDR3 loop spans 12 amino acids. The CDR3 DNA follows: TGTGCCAGCGGGGCCGAGAACAATGAGCAGTTCTTC. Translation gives CASGAENNEQFF.

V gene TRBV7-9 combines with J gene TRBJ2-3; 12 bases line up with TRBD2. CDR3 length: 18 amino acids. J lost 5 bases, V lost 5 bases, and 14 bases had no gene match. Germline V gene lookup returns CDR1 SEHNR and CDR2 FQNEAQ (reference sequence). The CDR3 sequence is CASSLRLATSGGKDTQYF. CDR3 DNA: TGTGCCAGCAGCCTAAGACTTGCGACTAGCGGGGGAAAAGATACGCAGTATTTT. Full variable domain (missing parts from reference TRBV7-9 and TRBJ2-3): DTGVSQNPRHKITKRGQNVTFRCDPISEHNRLYWYRQTLGQGPEFLTYFQNEAQLEKSRLLSDRFSAERPKGSFSTLEIQRTEQGDSAMYLCASSLRLATSGGKDTQYFGPGTRLTVL.

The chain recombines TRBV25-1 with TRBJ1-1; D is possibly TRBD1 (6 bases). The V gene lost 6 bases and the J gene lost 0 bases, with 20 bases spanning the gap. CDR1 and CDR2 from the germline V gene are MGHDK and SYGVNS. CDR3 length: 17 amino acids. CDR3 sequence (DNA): TGTGCCAGCAGGGAGAATCGGGACAAGAAACTGAACACTGAAGCTTTCTTT. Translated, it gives CASRENRDKKLNTEAFF.